Listed below are T cell receptor beta chains from one sample, sequenced in a study of T cells in tumors after PD-1 blockade. The repertoire was sequenced with immunoSEQ multiplex PCR; TCRdb's copy has only in-frame clones and lacks some. The data show fewer than 15,000 clones, roughly 82% seen once. Source: PBMCs, taken after anti-PD-1 treatment. These receptors came from a human donor with basal cell carcinoma. Both conserved end residues are part of each CDR3. D genes are given only for firm matches. The size field is filled for only some rows; it gives once, few, many or a size class.

D | J | size | V | DNA | CDR3
- | TRBJ1-1 | few | TRBV28 | TGTGCCAGCAGGGTGCCTTCGGACACTGAAGCTTTCTTT | CASRVPSDTEAFF
TRBD1 | TRBJ2-3 | - | TRBV27 | TGTGCCAGCAGTTTGGGACAGGGTTTACCAGATACGCAGTATTTT | CASSLGQGLPDTQYF
- | TRBJ2-7 | - | TRBV27 | TGTGCCAGCAGTACGAGGGGGGGGAAAGCCTACGAGCAGTACTTC | CASSTRGGKAYEQYF
- | TRBJ2-3 | - | TRBV4-1 | TGCGCCAGCAGCTTAACTCCGGAAACATATTTACACACAGATACGCAGTATTTT | CASSLTPETYLHTDTQYF
- | TRBJ2-5 | once | TRBV21-1 | TGTGCCAGCAGCAAAGCGCTTGCTGGAAACCAAGAGACCCAGTACTTC | CASSKALAGNQETQYF
TRBD1 | TRBJ2-6 | - | TRBV29-1 | TGCAGCGTTGAAGAGGTCAGGGGGCCTGGGGCCAACGTCCTGACTTTC | CSVEEVRGPGANVLTF
TRBD2 | TRBJ2-5 | - | TRBV5-1 | TGCGCCAGCAGCTTGGCCGGTCTGCGGGGGGGCCGGGAGACCCAGTACTTC | CASSLAGLRGGRETQYF
- | TRBJ2-3 | - | TRBV3-1/TRBV3-2 | TGTGCCAGCAGCCGTCCACCTTACTTGCTGGGCAGGACTTACACAGATACGCAGTATTTT | CASSRPPYLLGRTYTDTQYF
- | TRBJ2-2 | once | TRBV5-1 | TGCGCCAGCAGCCGTGGACAAGGACTGAACACCGGGGAGCTGTTTTTT | CASSRGQGLNTGELFF
- | TRBJ2-7 | - | TRBV7-3 | TGTGCCAGCAGCTTACGGCCCCTGCACGAGCAGTACTTC | CASSLRPLHEQYF
TRBD1 | TRBJ1-2 | - | TRBV3-1/TRBV3-2 | TGTGCCAGCAGCCATGCGGACAGGGTAGATGGCTACACCTTC | CASSHADRVDGYTF
- | TRBJ1-2 | once | TRBV5-1 | TGCGCCAGCAGCTTCGAGCCAAACTATGGCTACACCTTC | CASSFEPNYGYTF
TRBD2 | TRBJ2-7 | - | TRBV5-5 | TGTGCCAGCAGCTTGGGTGGGGCTAGCGGGAACTACGAGCAGTACTTC | CASSLGGASGNYEQYF
TRBD1 | TRBJ1-1 | few | TRBV4-1 | TGCGCCAGCAGCCAAGCGTACAGGGGGCGAACTGAAGCTTTCTTT | CASSQAYRGRTEAFF
TRBD1 | TRBJ1-6 | - | TRBV19 | TGTGCCAGTAGCAAATCCGGGACAGGGGATTCACCCCTCCACTTT | CASSKSGTGDSPLHF
TRBD1 | TRBJ1-2 | - | TRBV28 | TGTGCCAGCATTATCTCGGGACAGGGTATCGAGGGCGCTAACTATGGCTACACCTTC | CASIISGQGIEGANYGYTF
- | TRBJ1-2 | - | TRBV7-2 | TGTGCCAGCAGCTTAGAAGGAGGTGGGTCCCTCTATGGCTACACCTTC | CASSLEGGGSLYGYTF
- | TRBJ1-1 | - | TRBV4-1 | TGCGCCAGCAGCCGCACGGACAACACTGAAGCTTTCTTT | CASSRTDNTEAFF
TRBD1 | TRBJ2-7 | once | TRBV5-5 | TGTGCCAGCAGCTTGTGGTGGCAGGGGGCTGACTACGAGCAGTACTTC | CASSLWWQGADYEQYF
TRBD2 | TRBJ2-1 | once | TRBV10-3 | TGTGCCATCAGTGACTTGGGGACTAGCGGGAGGGCCTATAGTGAGCAGTTCTTC | CAISDLGTSGRAYSEQFF
TRBD2 | TRBJ2-5 | - | TRBV27 | TGTGCCAGCACCCACGTCGGGACTAGCGGGAGGGCCCGGGAGACCCAGTACTTC | CASTHVGTSGRARETQYF
TRBD2 | TRBJ2-3 | - | TRBV27 | TGTGCCAGCAGTTTAAAGCGGGGGGGATGGGATACGCAGTATTTT | CASSLKRGGWDTQYF
TRBD1 | TRBJ1-5 | - | TRBV19 | TGTGCCTCAGTAAAGTCAGGGGGCGGTAGGAGCAATCAGCCCCAGCATTTT | CASVKSGGGRSNQPQHF
TRBD2 | TRBJ2-1 | - | TRBV9 | TGTCCCCGCTGTTATGGGTGGGGGGGGGTGGGGAGCTCCTACAATGAGCAGTTCTTC | CPRCYGWGGVGSSYNEQFF
- | TRBJ1-3 | - | TRBV15 | TGTGCCACCAGCAGGTCCGGAAACACCATATATTTT | CATSRSGNTIYF
TRBD2 | TRBJ2-3 | - | TRBV5-1 | TGCGCCAGCAGCATGACTAGCGGGACCACAGATACGCAGTATTTT | CASSMTSGTTDTQYF
- | TRBJ2-7 | - | TRBV19 | TGTGCCAGTAGTGGGGGACTTGACTCCTACGAGCAGTACTTC | CASSGGLDSYEQYF
- | TRBJ2-3 | - | TRBV5-1 | TGCGCCAGCAGCTTGGGGGGGGCCCCCACAGATACGCAGTATTTT | CASSLGGAPTDTQYF
- | TRBJ2-1 | few | TRBV2 | TGTGCCACCTGTGATGGGGGGGCGGGGGCGGGGAGCTCCTACAATGAGCAGTTCTTC | CATCDGGAGAGSSYNEQFF
TRBD1 | TRBJ1-2 | - | TRBV3-1/TRBV3-2 | TGTGCCAGCAGCCTCGGGACAGGGGGCCAAGAAGGCTACACCTTC | CASSLGTGGQEGYTF
TRBD1 | TRBJ2-5 | - | TRBV3-1/TRBV3-2 | TGTGCCAGCAGCCAAGAGGCGGGACAGGGGGCGGATCAAGAGACCCAGTACTTC | CASSQEAGQGADQETQYF
- | TRBJ1-1 | - | TRBV6-5 | TGTGCCAGCCACGACCCTCTTGGGACTGAAGCTTTCTTT | CASHDPLGTEAFF
TRBD1 | TRBJ1-1 | few | TRBV29-1 | TGCAGCGTGGGGGACAGGGAGACTGAAGCTTTCTTT | CSVGDRETEAFF